This T cell receptor beta chain was retrieved from a study of control samples from healthy donors and cancer patients. The repertoire was sequenced with immunoSEQ multiplex PCR; TCRdb's copy has only in-frame clones and lacks some. The sample shows roughly 100,000 clones, 80% to 95% of them seen only once. The CDR3 is made up of 13 amino acids. Trimming removed 2 bases from V and 8 bases from J, with 12 bases in between. The clonotype originates from a woman under 40 in good health. The chain employs TRBV12-3 or TRBV12-4 and TRBJ1-2; the D is unclear. Sequenced material: blood. DNA of the CDR3: TGTGCCAGCAGTTTACTCGGAACCGGCGGCTACACCTTC. Its translation: CASSLLGTGGYTF.